This T cell receptor beta chain was identified in a study of blood T cell repertoires in COVID-19 (TCRdb year 2020). Some background on the complete study: The collaborator samples originated in the United States, Italy and Spain and spanned the acute and convalescent phases of COVID-19. The material from the prospective study consisted of cDNA or gDNA derived from T cells, B-cell-depleted T cells, or PBMCs. A freely available public database, intended as a resource for researchers studying the immune response to SARS-CoV-2, is where the repertoires were released. The samples were drawn from the first 160 participants of the ongoing ImmuneRACE study and from roughly 1,300 subjects provided by 6 global collaborators. Subjects who had been exposed to COVID-19, were actively infected with it, or had recovered from it provided the deeply sampled blood TCRbeta repertoires that made up the dataset. A de-identified subject ID, COVID-19 status, age in years and sex were almost always included in the sample metadata. Where HLA class I and class II types were available, the types were taken from metadata supplied by the sample provider, not from assay-based typing. Study-level results and caveats: Clinical and demographic metadata were provided uncurated, with the amount varying by source and participant.

Note on this clone: The antigen this receptor binds is unknown. No base quality values were provided; no much bigger clone lies one nucleotide off.

Sequences SGHRS (CDR1) and YFSETQ (CDR2) are obtained from the germline V gene. The CDR3 has 14 amino acids, counting the end cysteine and phenylalanine. Kept here is only the CDR3 DNA, which spans 42 bases and is read in frame from base 1. Relative to germline, V is missing 4 bases and J is missing 6 bases, with 7 bases of the junction outside any gene match. Whole blood was collected in K2EDTA tubes by collaborating institutions according to the institutions' own protocols. Collaborator samples were shipped for TCRbeta analysis as frozen whole blood, isolated PBMCs, or DNA extracted from either sample type. The immunoSEQ Assay, a bias-controlled multiplex PCR, was used to amplify TCRbeta CDR3 regions from genomic DNA. The published analysis was carried out like this. The number of nucleated cells in each sample was estimated by amplification of reference gene primers within the assay. To quantify the absolute abundance of each unique TCRbeta CDR3 rearrangement, sequence reads were collapsed and filtered. For each sample, productive Simpson clonality was calculated by taking the square root of Simpson's diversity index across productive rearrangements. The clones in this table, taken by TCRdb from immuneACCESS, are in-frame only. Not every clone is retained; where verified, under half of the shortfall comes from an unresolved V gene, and the cause of the rest is unknown. V, J and clone size are those of that table, while D and trimming were read from the DNA. This sample is represented by roughly 93,000 clones; more than 75% of them were singletons. The ten most abundant clones make up 1.1% of the sample.

The material sequenced was peripheral blood. The sequence was obtained from a human donor in a cohort sampled during active COVID-19. Recombination connected TRBV5-1 to TRBJ1-2; 9 nucleotides in the junction match TRBD1. The CDR3 region has the sequence CASSRRTGEDGYTF. The sequence in DNA is TGCGCCAGCAGCCGACGGACAGGGGAAGATGGCTACACCTTC.